These T cell receptor beta chains were read from a single sample in a study of blood T cells in healthy people across ages. TCRdb re-derived calls from the 5' RACE reads in MiXCR, one entry per CDR3 protein. The sample consists of 550,000 to 800,000 distinct CDR3 sequences, roughly 20% of them appearing once. The sequencing sample was made of blood. The receptor source for this set is a man between 65 and 85 years old in good health. CDR3s include the opening cysteine and the closing phenylalanine or tryptophan.

>TRBV12-3/TRBV12-4|TRBJ2-7
CASSLGQGRTYEQYF
>TRBV7-2|NA
CASSLKSGDIYEQYF
>TRBV20-1|TRBJ2-3
CSAPRRGVVTDTQYF
>TRBV5-1|TRBJ2-7
CASSFASGNGLRNEQYF
>TRBV20-1|TRBJ2-4
CSAGGRDVGIQYF
>TRBV12-3/TRBV12-4|TRBJ2-1
CASRLGAGAYNEQFF
>TRBV4-1|TRBJ2-5
CASSQVRSGETQYF
>TRBV20-1|TRBJ2-5
CSASFRGGMETQYF
>TRBV29-1|NA
CSVGGGGTQYF
>TRBV20-1|TRBJ2-3
CSASGRALRDTQYF
>TRBV6-6|TRBJ2-7
CATRQKPGLAWWEQYF
>TRBV4-3|TRBJ2-3
CASSQGEGRSTDTQYF
>TRBV28|TRBJ2-7
CASSRGPNSYEQYF
>TRBV5-1|TRBJ2-1
CASSPMTERYNEQFF
>TRBV10-3|TRBJ2-1
CASREPNNEQFF
>TRBV3-1|TRBJ1-2
CASSQGLTGGRGYTF
>TRBV20-1|TRBJ2-3
CSAGTSGTGWTQYF
>TRBV12-3/TRBV12-4|TRBJ1-4
CASNRLRNEKLFF
>TRBV5-4|TRBJ2-7
CASNSKGGNYEQYF
>TRBV29-1|TRBJ2-2
CSVRRGNTGELFF
>TRBV6-7|TRBJ1-6
CASNRQGVNSPLHF
>TRBV7-9|TRBJ1-6
CASSQSGTPLHF
>TRBV7-3|TRBJ2-1
CASSFDGTSSYNEQFF
>TRBV30|TRBJ2-7
CAWSWGGGQYF
>TRBV5-5|TRBJ2-4
CASSVQLAKNIQYF
>TRBV7-8|TRBJ2-3
CASSLAGASGSGNTQYF
>TRBV5-1|TRBJ2-2
CASSWTGDSNTGELFF
>TRBV2|NA
CASSDEGGRGNEQFF
>TRBV13|TRBJ2-5
CASSPGTSPHLFRETQYF
>TRBV20-1|NA
CSARNPLASNEQFF
>TRBV7-9|TRBJ2-1
CASSLVGSQGQFF
>TRBV18|TRBJ1-1
CASSQDRGEAFF
>TRBV20-1|TRBJ2-3
CSAGTGGPDTQYF
>TRBV7-2|TRBJ2-1
CASSSSVQRPDF
>TRBV12-3/TRBV12-4|TRBJ1-1
CASSKGQGFITEAFF
>TRBV20-1|TRBJ2-1
CSARDGRQGSYNEQFF
>TRBV29-1|TRBJ2-1
CSVERQGAYNEQFF
>TRBV2|NA
CASSIRTSGNNEQFF
>TRBV4-1|TRBJ1-5
CASSQVEGNSNQPQHF
>TRBV4-1|TRBJ1-4
CASSPKSAGLTGYEKLFF
>TRBV5-4|TRBJ2-7
CASSSLREAEQYF
>TRBV20-1|NA
CSARDSRGSYEQYF
>TRBV9|TRBJ2-5
CASSERGMGQETQYF
>TRBV7-3|TRBJ2-1
CASSLIGGGHSYNEQFF
>TRBV28|TRBJ2-7
CASNVPGLASEQYF
>TRBV5-1|TRBJ2-2
CASSSTGTSNTGELFF
>TRBV20-1|NA
CSANYRGQAETQYF
>TRBV14|TRBJ2-1
CASSHFRDNNEQFF
>TRBV20-1|TRBJ2-7
CSATFTKRSGGSYEQYF
>TRBV20-1|TRBJ2-3
CSARDLLSDTQYF
>TRBV5-1|TRBJ2-7
CASSLGQRTYEQYF
>TRBV15|NA
CATSRDRGSGGEQYF
>TRBV5-1|TRBJ1-2
CASSTGQEVYGYTF
>TRBV28|TRBJ2-7
CASSVDREGDEQYF
>TRBV7-6|TRBJ1-2
CASRAGGGYGYTF
>TRBV7-2|TRBJ1-4
CASSLGGRTNEKLFF
>TRBV5-1|TRBJ2-7
CASSLSSPPYEQYF
>TRBV29-1|TRBJ2-5
CSVEVGAVETQYF
>TRBV6-6|TRBJ2-1
CASTTSSYNEQFF
>TRBV18|TRBJ1-3
CASSPLRGASGNTIYF